The 21 T cell receptor beta chains below were found in one sample sequenced in a study of blood T cell repertoires in COVID-19. Here immunoSEQ multiplex PCR was the method, and the copy in TCRdb shows in-frame clones only, minus some. There are 140,000 or so clones in the sample; 80% to 90% occur only once, and 10% to 13% lies in the top ten. Input material: peripheral blood. Every receptor here comes from a man between 60 and 75 years old with active or convalescent COVID-19.

The V call is TRBV6-5, the J call TRBJ2-7; 8 nucleotides match TRBD2. Trimming cost V 6 bases and J 0 bases; bases outside gene matches: 7. CDR3 length: 15 amino acids. Germline CDR1 MNHEY, CDR2 SVGAGI. DNA for the CDR3: TGTGCCAGCAGCCGGGAGGGGCTGAGCTCCTACGAGCAGTACGTC. It encodes CASSREGLSSYEQYV.

This chain joins TRBV24-1 and TRBJ2-7; D is perhaps TRBD1 (6 bases). The CDR3 totals 12 residues. Germline V lookup: CDR1 KGHDR, CDR2 SFDVKD. V was pared by 6 bases and J by 6 bases, with 11 bases between. CDR3: CATSRDTGEQYF. The CDR3 DNA sequence: TGTGCCACCAGTCGGGACACCGGCGAGCAGTACTTC.

This clone was detected only a few times. The chain is built from TRBV6-5 and TRBJ2-7; maybe TRBD1 (6 bases). The germline V gene has CDR1 MNHEY and CDR2 SVGAGI. Trimming left V 3 bases short and J 0 bases short, with 9 bases between. The CDR3 runs 14 residues. The CDR3 sequence: CASSYGQSSYEQYF. CDR3 sequence (DNA): TGTGCCAGCAGTTATGGACAGAGCTCCTACGAGCAGTACTTC.

The gene calls are TRBV6-6 and TRBJ1-3; D unclear. The CDR3 has 16 residues. Deletions cut 7 bases from V and 1 base from J, with 17 bases between. The germline V gene has CDR1 MNHNY and CDR2 SVGAGI (reference sequence). CDR3: CASILKPNESGNTIYF. The CDR3 DNA sequence: TGTGCCAGCATTCTAAAACCGAACGAGTCTGGAAACACCATATATTTT.

The chain is built from TRBV18 and TRBJ1-1; TRBD1 aligns across 8 bases. This CDR3 contains 15 residues. The V segment lost 3 bases and the J segment 0 bases; nucleotides outside the gene matches: 3. Germline lookup yields CDR1 KGHSH and CDR2 LQKENI. The CDR3 nucleotides are TGTGCCAGCTCACCGCCACAGGGGGTGAACACTGAAGCTTTCTTT. This encodes CASSPPQGVNTEAFF.

V is TRBV10-2 and J is TRBJ2-2, with a tentative D call TRBD1 (5 bases). The CDR3 has 15 amino acids. Germline V gene data show CDR1 as WSHSY and CDR2 as SAAADI. V was cut by 6 bases and J by 2 bases, with 13 bases left in between. CDR3 nucleotide sequence: TGCGCCAGCAGGAACTCAGGGCCCAACACCGGGGAGCTGTTTTTT. Its translation: CASRNSGPNTGELFF.

The chain has TRBV4-1 and TRBJ2-3; possibly TRBD2 for D (5 bases). This CDR3 comprises 15 residues. The V and J ends lost 0 bases and 2 bases respectively, with 9 bases between them. The V gene's germline CDR1 is MGHRA and CDR2 YSYEKL. For the CDR3, the DNA is TGCGCCAGCAGCCAAGAGGGTCGGGACACAGATACGCAGTATTTT. Translating gives CASSQEGRDTDTQYF.

The chain links TRBV13 to TRBJ2-1, with 7 bases identical to TRBD2. Germline V gene lookup returns CDR1 PRHDT and CDR2 FYEKMQ (reference sequence). This CDR3 contains 17 residues. V trimming: 1 base; J trimming: 3 bases; junction bases outside the gene matches: 9. The CDR3 protein is CASSLAPSSGLYNEQFF. The CDR3 DNA is TGTGCCAGCAGCTTAGCCCCATCTAGCGGACTCTACAATGAGCAGTTCTTC.

V is TRBV4-3 and J is TRBJ1-6, with unresolved D. The V gene's germline CDR1 is LGHNA and CDR2 YSLEER. The CDR3 extends over 16 amino acids. The germline V and J ends were trimmed by 4 bases and 0 bases, with 10 bases remaining between them. In nucleotides, the CDR3 is TGCGCCAGCAGCCCTGACACAGACTCCTATAATTCACCCCTCCACTTT. It encodes CASSPDTDSYNSPLHF.

This sequence joins TRBV19 and TRBJ2-5; 7 nucleotides match TRBD1. Germline lookup yields CDR1 LNHDA and CDR2 SQIVND (reference sequence). This CDR3 comprises 15 residues. The V and J ends lost 4 bases and 5 bases, in that order; junction bases with no gene match: 10. CDR3 protein: CASSRPGQVRETQYF. CDR3 in DNA: TGTGCCAGTAGTAGGCCCGGACAGGTGAGGGAGACCCAGTACTTC.

The V gene is TRBV12-3 or TRBV12-4, the J gene TRBJ2-3; D might be TRBD2 (5 bases). Trimming took 6 bases from V and 1 from J, leaving 8 bases between them. The CDR3 runs to 13 residues. The CDR3 loop reads CASSPGGTDTQYF. The CDR3 DNA reads TGTGCCAGCAGCCCCGGGGGCACAGATACGCAGTATTTT.

The chain's CDR3 is CASSVDRQGFGYGYTF. For the CDR3, the DNA is TGTGCCAGCAGCGTAGATAGACAGGGGTTTGGATATGGCTACACCTTC. V usage is TRBV9 and J usage is TRBJ1-2, with 8 bases identical to TRBD1. This CDR3 contains 16 residues. Germline-derived CDR1 and CDR2 are SGDLS and YYNGEE. Germline trimming cut 0 bases from V and 5 bases from J; bases unmatched to any gene: 9.

This chain connects TRBV12-3 or TRBV12-4 to TRBJ1-5; D unresolved. The CDR3 contains 13 residues. V was cut by 3 bases and J by 4 bases, with 7 bases left in between. The CDR3 DNA follows: TGTGCCAGCAGTTTTATGAGAAATCAGCCCCAGCATTTT. Translation: CASSFMRNQPQHF.

The chain couples TRBV24-1 to TRBJ2-1; 8 bases line up with TRBD2. Unmatched junction bases numbered 9, after V lost 3 bases and J lost 6 bases. From germline, CDR1 is KGHDR and CDR2 SFDVKD. The CDR3 is 16 residues long. This CDR3 is CATSDPSGRAPNEQFF. The CDR3 nucleotides are TGTGCCACCAGTGATCCGTCCGGGAGGGCCCCCAATGAGCAGTTCTTC.

This chain joins TRBV4-3 and TRBJ1-4; D unclear. The CDR3 spans 15 residues. The ends were cut back, 0 bases at V and 5 bases at J, with 10 bases in the middle. The V gene's germline CDR1 is LGHNA and CDR2 YSLEER. CDR3 nucleotide sequence: TGCGCCAGCAGCCAAGATCGTAGAATCAATGAAAAACTGTTTTTT. Translating it yields CASSQDRRINEKLFF.

CDR3 sequence (DNA): TGTGCCAGCAGCTCCGTTCAGGGCTTCTCCTACAATGAGCAGTTCTTC. Its protein is CASSSVQGFSYNEQFF. The genes are TRBV7-2 and TRBJ2-1, with D tentatively TRBD1 (5 bases). Trimming shortened V by 4 bases and J by 0 bases, and 13 bases separated the two germline ends. CDR1 is SGHTA and CDR2 is FQGNSA in the germline V gene. The CDR3 is 16 residues long.

The rearrangement joins TRBV19 to TRBJ2-1, with TRBD1 identical over 7 bases. The germline V gene encodes CDR1 LNHDA and CDR2 SQIVND (reference sequence). The length of the CDR3 is 13 residues. Trimming removed 10 bases from V and 8 bases from J; junction bases left unmatched: 11. Written as DNA, the CDR3 is TGTGCCACTGACCCCGGGACAGACGATGAGCAGTTCTTC. Protein: CATDPGTDDEQFF.

This chain connects TRBV19 to TRBJ1-5; perhaps TRBD1 as D (5 bases). The CDR3 spans 14 residues. Germline assignment: CDR1 LNHDA and CDR2 SQIVND (reference sequence). Trimming pared 7 bases from V and 5 bases from J, leaving 15 bases between. In nucleotides, the CDR3 is TGTGCCAGTACCTGGGGGGAGCCCCATCAGCCCCAGCATTTT. As protein: CASTWGEPHQPQHF.

The gene calls are TRBV11-3 and TRBJ1-2; 8 nucleotides line up with TRBD1. CDR3 size: 14 residues. Trimming took 4 bases from V and 2 from J; bases not matched to a gene: 3. Germline V CDR1 and CDR2: SGHNT, YENEEA. The CDR3 reads CASSSDRDNYGYTF. In nucleotides, the CDR3 is TGTGCCAGCAGCTCGGACAGGGACAACTATGGCTACACCTTC.

The chain combines TRBV5-6 with TRBJ1-1, with 7 bases matching TRBD1. The CDR3 length is 14 residues. V shed 3 bases, J shed 0 bases, and the junction held 2 bases outside the gene matches. Germline V gene lookup returns CDR1 SGHDT and CDR2 YYEEEE. The DNA for the CDR3 is TGTGCCAGCAGCTCGGACAGGATGAACACTGAAGCTTTCTTT. This codes for CASSSDRMNTEAFF.

The chain uses TRBV27 and TRBJ1-5; 9 nucleotides match TRBD1. V trimming: 0 bases; J trimming: 7 bases; junction bases outside the gene matches: 4. This CDR3 contains 15 residues. From germline, CDR1 is MNHEY and CDR2 SMNVEV (reference sequence). The CDR3: CASSLSQGAVQPQHF. In DNA form, the CDR3 reads TGTGCCAGCAGTTTATCACAGGGGGCGGTCCAGCCCCAGCATTTT.